One sample yielded the 32 T cell receptor beta chains listed below, sequenced in a study of shared clonotypes between healthy human individuals. Sequencing was performed with immunoSEQ multiplex PCR; in TCRdb, only in-frame clones are kept and a portion is missing. The sample has around 2.5 million clones; 80% to 95% are singletons. The sequenced sample consisted of naive CD4+ T cells from PBMCs. Subset specified: CD45RA+ positively selected. All receptors come from a man aged 18-30 years in good health. Some clones in this sample may be carry-over from other donors' samples.

The J gene is TRBJ2-1, the V gene TRBV7-8, with unresolved D. The CDR3 extends over 14 amino acids. Germline V gene lookup returns CDR1 SGHVS and CDR2 FQNEAQ. V shed 2 bases and J shed 10 bases, with 15 bases lying between them. CDR3 region: CASSLRSTAPEQFF. For the CDR3, the DNA is TGTGCCAGCAGCTTACGGAGTACCGCCCCGGAGCAGTTCTTC. The variable domain in full, completed from reference TRBV7-8 and TRBJ2-1, reads GAGVSQSPRYKVAKRGQDVALRCDPISGHVSLFWYQQALGQGPEFLTYFQNEAQLDKSGLPSDRFFAERPEGSVSTLKIQRTQQEDSAVYLCASSLRSTAPEQFFGPGTRLTVL.

The J gene is TRBJ2-7, the V gene TRBV9; D is uncertain. V lost 0 bases, J lost 6 bases, and 13 bases lay in between. The CDR3 spans 14 residues. Germline V CDR1 and CDR2: SGDLS, YYNGEE. CDR3 protein: CASSVAVRDSEQYF. The DNA of the CDR3 is TGTGCCAGCAGCGTAGCTGTAAGAGATTCCGAGCAGTACTTC.

This clone has just one count. This chain uses TRBV5-6 with TRBJ1-2; D not resolved. Germline V gene data show CDR1 as SGHDT and CDR2 as YYEEEE. The CDR3 has 14 amino acids. The germline V and J ends were trimmed by 4 bases and 9 bases, with 19 bases remaining between them. In nucleotides, the CDR3 is TGTGCCAGCAGCCAGAGACGGACTAGCTCGAGCTACACCTTC. Its protein product is CASSQRRTSSSYTF.

The V and J genes are TRBV5-4 and TRBJ2-2; 9 positions match TRBD2. The CDR3 has 17 amino acids. The V and J ends lost 0 bases and 7 bases, in that order; junction bases with no gene match: 10. CDR1 is SGHNT, CDR2 YYREEE, per germline (reference sequence). The DNA of the CDR3 is TGTGCCAGCAGCTTGGACGGGCTAGCGGGACCACTCGGGGAGCTGTTTTTT. Translating gives CASSLDGLAGPLGELFF. Full variable domain (missing parts from reference TRBV5-4 and TRBJ2-2): ETGVTQSPTHLIKTRGQQVTLRCSSQSGHNTVSWYQQALGQGPQFIFQYYREEENGRGNFPPRFSGLQFPNYSSELNVNALELDDSALYLCASSLDGLAGPLGELFFGEGSRLTVL.

The V and J genes are TRBV30 and TRBJ1-5, with D uncertain. The germline V gene has CDR1 GTSNPN and CDR2 SVGIG (reference sequence). V was shortened by 1 base and J by 9 bases, with 7 bases between the two germline ends. The CDR3 spans 11 residues. The CDR3 is CAWSAEGPQHF. The CDR3 DNA is TGTGCCTGGAGTGCCGAAGGGCCCCAGCATTTT.

The rearrangement uses TRBV27 and TRBJ1-2; D may be TRBD1 (6 bases). Trimming shortened V by 5 bases and J by 2 bases, and 18 bases separated the two germline ends. From germline, CDR1 is MNHEY and CDR2 SMNVEV (reference sequence). CDR3 length: 16 amino acids. CDR3 bases: TGTGCCAGCAGTCCATCTGGAGCAGGGGCGAACTATGGCTACACCTTC. It specifies CASSPSGAGANYGYTF.

The count of this clone is one. The chain couples TRBV7-2 to TRBJ1-5; no reliable D call. Trimming stripped 1 base from V and 7 bases from J, with 11 bases between. CDR3 size: 14 residues. Germline V lookup: CDR1 SGHTA, CDR2 FQGNSA. CDR3 nucleotide sequence: TGTGCCAGCAGCTTAGAACTCCTCCCCCAGCCCCAGCATTTT. Translating it yields CASSLELLPQPQHF.

As concerns this clone: The same CDR3 can be traced to other DNA sequences in this sample. CDR3 residues: CASSLRGPNTEAFF. The CDR3 DNA follows: TGTGCCAGCAGTTTAAGGGGGCCTAACACTGAAGCTTTCTTT. This rearrangement joins TRBV28 to TRBJ1-1, with 7 bases fitting TRBD1. The CDR3 totals 14 residues. J was trimmed by 2 bases and V by 2 bases; bases with no gene match: 2. The germline CDR1 and CDR2 sequences are MDHEN and SYDVKM.

This clone came up once. This chain uses TRBV15 with TRBJ1-2; 11 bases agree with TRBD1. CDR3 length equals 16 residues. The V gene's germline CDR1 is LNHNV and CDR2 YYDKDF (reference sequence). V shed 0 bases and J 3 bases; nucleotides not matched to a gene: 3. CDR3 sequence (DNA): TGTGCCACCAGCAGAGATGGGGACAGGGGGTACTATGGCTACACCTTC. It translates to CATSRDGDRGYYGYTF.

The chain recombines TRBV7-8 with TRBJ1-4; D gene ambiguous. Germline V gene sequence: CDR1 SGHVS, CDR2 FQNEAQ. The CDR3 runs to 15 residues. Trimming removed 5 bases from V and 8 bases from J, with 18 bases in between. CDR3 protein: CASSRRNPTREKLFF. CDR3 DNA sequence: TGTGCCAGCAGCCGAAGGAATCCTACAAGGGAAAAACTGTTTTTT. Full variable domain (outside the CDR3, taken from reference TRBV7-8 and TRBJ1-4): GAGVSQSPRYKVAKRGQDVALRCDPISGHVSLFWYQQALGQGPEFLTYFQNEAQLDKSGLPSDRFFAERPEGSVSTLKIQRTQQEDSAVYLCASSRRNPTREKLFFGSGTQLSVL.

This chain links TRBV18 with TRBJ2-1; perhaps TRBD2 as D (8 bases). The V gene lost 5 bases and the J gene lost 0 bases, with 23 bases spanning the gap. CDR3 length equals 19 residues. Germline CDR1 and CDR2: KGHSH and LQKENI. The DNA for the CDR3 is TGTGCCAGCTCAGGGACAGACTATACTAGCGGTACCTCCTACAATGAGCAGTTCTTC. It encodes CASSGTDYTSGTSYNEQFF.

As for this clone: The same CDR3 is also encoded by other DNA sequences in this sample. This rearrangement joins TRBV5-1 to TRBJ1-1; possible D gene TRBD1, 5 bases. The V end was cut by 0 bases, the J end by 4 bases, with 10 bases between. The germline gives CDR1 SGHRS, CDR2 YFSETQ. The CDR3 is 14 residues long. CDR3 in DNA: TGCGCCAGCAGCTTGGATGGGGCGGGCACTGAAGCTTTCTTT. Its protein product is CASSLDGAGTEAFF. Complete variable domain (other parts from reference TRBV5-1 and TRBJ1-1): KAGVTQTPRYLIKTRGQQVTLSCSPISGHRSVSWYQQTPGQGLQFLFEYFSETQRNKGNFPGRFSGRQFSNSRSEMNVSTLELGDSALYLCASSLDGAGTEAFFGQGTRLTVV.

The V and J genes are TRBV1 and TRBJ2-1; the table's D call, TRBD2, has no DNA check behind it. TRBV1 constitutes a pseudogene. The CDR3 totals 23 residues. CDR3 in DNA: TGCACCAGCAGCCAAATTGACCGAGGTGCGGGACTAGCGGGAGAAACGGACTACAATGAGCAGTTCTTC. It is translated as CTSSQIDRGAGLAGETDYNEQFF.

This chain joins TRBV5-1 and TRBJ2-4; D is unclear. CDR3 size: 14 residues. CDR1 is SGHRS, CDR2 YFSETQ, per germline. V lost 1 base to trimming and J lost 6 bases, with 11 bases between them. In DNA form, the CDR3 reads TGCGCCAGCAGCTTGACAGCTCTCGGAAACATTCAGTACTTC. Translated: CASSLTALGNIQYF.

For this clone: Different DNA sequences within this sample yield the same CDR3. This chain connects TRBV7-8 to TRBJ2-1, with TRBD2 matching over 10 bases. Per germline, CDR1 SGHVS and CDR2 FQNEAQ. After removal of 5 bases from V and 0 bases from J, the junction contained 7 bases not matched to a gene. The CDR3 extends over 17 amino acids. The CDR3 bases are TGTGCCAGCAGCCCCCGGACTAGCGGAAGCTCCTACAATGAGCAGTTCTTC. Protein sequence: CASSPRTSGSSYNEQFF.

The genes are TRBV2 and TRBJ1-2; 9 bases match TRBD1. V shed 6 bases, J shed 4 bases, and the junction held 9 bases outside the gene matches. The CDR3 runs to 15 residues. CDR1 SNHLY and CDR2 FYNNEI come from the germline V gene. DNA for the CDR3: TGTGCCAGCAGAATGGGACAGGGTGGTGTCTATGGCTACACCTTC. It is translated as CASRMGQGGVYGYTF.

The V gene is TRBV5-4, the J gene TRBJ2-5; D not certain. Germline loops: CDR1 SGHNT, CDR2 YYREEE (reference sequence). The CDR3 spans 13 residues. V lost 4 bases and J lost 5, with 12 bases in between. CDR3 sequence reads: CASSPSLQETQYF. The CDR3 coding sequence is TGTGCCAGCAGCCCATCCTTGCAGGAGACCCAGTACTTC.

This chain links TRBV25-1 with TRBJ2-7; 8 nucleotides match TRBD2. With 6 bases clipped from V and 4 bases from J, the junction kept 8 bases outside the gene matches. Per the germline V gene, CDR1 is MGHDK and CDR2 is SYGVNS. The CDR3 sequence is 14 residues long. This CDR3 is CASRGAGAGYEQYF. The CDR3 nucleotides read TGTGCCAGCAGGGGAGCGGGAGCTGGGTACGAGCAGTACTTC.

This rearrangement joins TRBV10-3 to TRBJ2-6, with D possibly TRBD1 on 6 matching bases. V shed 7 bases and J shed 0 bases, with 16 bases lying between them. This CDR3 has 17 amino acids. Germline values: CDR1 ENHRY, CDR2 SYGVKD. CDR3 coding DNA: TGTGCCATCAACATGGGAACAGGGCCCTCTGGGGCCAACGTCCTGACTTTC. Translating it yields CAINMGTGPSGANVLTF.

This chain joins TRBV11-2 and TRBJ2-5; no clear D gene. V was cut by 10 bases and J by 5 bases, with 14 bases left in between. This CDR3 comprises 12 residues. Germline CDR1 reads SGHAT; CDR2 reads FQNNGV. This chain's CDR3 is CATVGAGETQYF. CDR3 sequence (DNA): TGTGCCACCGTCGGAGCCGGTGAGACCCAGTACTTC.

The chain carries TRBV19 and TRBJ2-7; 8 nucleotides align to TRBD2. J gave up 5 bases and V 3 bases, and 15 bases lay outside the gene matches. Germline values: CDR1 LNHDA, CDR2 SQIVND (reference sequence). The CDR3 consists of 17 residues. CDR3 sequence: CASSITFRTSFRDEQYF. The CDR3, as DNA: TGTGCCAGTAGTATTACTTTTCGGACTAGCTTTCGAGACGAGCAGTACTTC.

The gene calls are TRBV28 and TRBJ2-7; 11 nucleotides line up with TRBD2. With 5 bases clipped from V and 3 bases from J, the junction kept 9 bases outside the gene matches. The CDR3 length is 16 residues. The V gene's germline CDR1 is MDHEN and CDR2 SYDVKM. CDR3 nucleotide sequence: TGTGCCAGCAGTCCTCAACCCGGGACTAGCGGCTACGAGCAGTACTTC. It yields the protein CASSPQPGTSGYEQYF.

V usage is TRBV5-4 and J usage is TRBJ2-2, with TRBD2 matching over 12 bases. The CDR3 is made up of 16 amino acids. Germline lookup yields CDR1 SGHNT and CDR2 YYREEE (reference sequence). V was pared by 3 bases and J by 3 bases, with 3 bases of the junction left unmatched. Here the CDR3 reads CASSSTSGSDTGELFF. The CDR3 DNA is TGTGCCAGCAGCTCGACTAGCGGGAGTGACACCGGGGAGCTGTTTTTT. The variable domain in full, completed from reference TRBV5-4 and TRBJ2-2, reads ETGVTQSPTHLIKTRGQQVTLRCSSQSGHNTVSWYQQALGQGPQFIFQYYREEENGRGNFPPRFSGLQFPNYSSELNVNALELDDSALYLCASSSTSGSDTGELFFGEGSRLTVL.

This clone occurred once. Other DNA sequences from this sample encode an identical CDR3 as well. This chain joins TRBV18 and TRBJ2-5; TRBD1 matches 9 bases. Trimming removed 2 bases from V and 5 bases from J; junction bases left unmatched: 3. This CDR3 has 14 amino acids. Germline assignment: CDR1 KGHSH and CDR2 LQKENI. The CDR3 DNA reads TGTGCCAGCTCACCAGACAGGGGGATCGAGACCCAGTACTTC. Translation: CASSPDRGIETQYF.

The rearrangement links TRBV19 to TRBJ2-7; the match to TRBD1 covers 10 bases. Germline CDR1 LNHDA, CDR2 SQIVND (reference sequence). The J segment lost 3 bases and the V segment lost 3 bases, leaving 5 bases of the junction unmatched. The CDR3 consists of 15 residues. CDR3 amino acids: CASSIRDRGGYEQYF. DNA for the CDR3: TGTGCCAGTAGTATCCGGGACAGGGGCGGCTACGAGCAGTACTTC.

The chain combines TRBV4-1 with TRBJ2-1, with D unresolved. CDR1 and CDR2 (germline): MGHRA, YSYEKL. V shed 1 base and J shed 10 bases, with 17 bases lying between them. This CDR3 region has 15 residues. CDR3 loop: CASSQVLAPMGEQFF. The CDR3 bases are TGCGCCAGCAGCCAAGTATTGGCTCCAATGGGAGAGCAGTTCTTC.

The chain couples TRBV18 to TRBJ2-7; 11 bases line up with TRBD1. Unmatched junction bases numbered 7, after V lost 2 bases and J lost 7 bases. The germline CDR1 and CDR2 sequences are KGHSH and LQKENI. The CDR3 consists of 15 residues. CDR3 protein: CASSPLGQGVVEQYF. CDR3 DNA sequence: TGTGCCAGCTCACCATTGGGACAGGGGGTGGTGGAGCAGTACTTC.

J is TRBJ2-5 and V is TRBV30, with D possibly being TRBD1 or TRBD2 (5 bases each). The CDR3 is made up of 11 amino acids. Trimming shortened V by 4 bases and J by 5 bases, and 8 bases separated the two germline ends. CDR1 is GTSNPN and CDR2 is SVGIG in the germline V gene (reference sequence). The CDR3 sequence is CAWTGTETQYF. The CDR3 nucleotides read TGTGCCTGGACCGGGACCGAGACCCAGTACTTC.

The V gene is TRBV28, the J gene TRBJ1-2; D uncertain. Germline CDR1 reads MDHEN; CDR2 reads SYDVKM. The CDR3 contains 12 residues. Trimming took 3 bases from V and 8 from J, leaving 10 bases between them. CDR3 loop: CASSFRPGGYTF. CDR3 DNA: TGTGCCAGCAGTTTCAGGCCGGGAGGCTACACCTTC.

V gene TRBV15 combines with J gene TRBJ2-5; the match to TRBD2 covers 7 bases. The length of the CDR3 is 13 residues. The trim removed 3 bases at V and 7 bases at J, leaving 5 bases unmatched. Germline CDR1 reads LNHNV; CDR2 reads YYDKDF (reference sequence). This CDR3 is CATSRTREVTQYF. The CDR3 DNA reads as TGTGCCACCAGCAGGACTCGGGAGGTGACCCAGTACTTC.

The chain couples TRBV5-1 to TRBJ2-5; the D gene could be TRBD1 or TRBD2 (5 bases each). The germline CDR1 and CDR2 sequences are SGHRS and YFSETQ. The CDR3 runs 13 residues. Trimming cost V 4 bases and J 4 bases, with 11 bases left between them. CDR3 protein: CASSVTGRETQYF. As DNA, the CDR3 is TGCGCCAGCAGCGTCACGGGACGAGAGACCCAGTACTTC.

This rearrangement joins TRBV7-2 to TRBJ1-3; no clear D. The germline CDR1 and CDR2 sequences are SGHTA and FQGNSA. The V end lost 5 bases, the J end lost 0 bases, and 11 bases lay between the germline ends. CDR3 length: 15 residues. CDR3 nucleotide sequence: TGTGCCAGCAGCCTCGACCGTCTCTCTGGAAACACCATATATTTT. Translation gives CASSLDRLSGNTIYF.